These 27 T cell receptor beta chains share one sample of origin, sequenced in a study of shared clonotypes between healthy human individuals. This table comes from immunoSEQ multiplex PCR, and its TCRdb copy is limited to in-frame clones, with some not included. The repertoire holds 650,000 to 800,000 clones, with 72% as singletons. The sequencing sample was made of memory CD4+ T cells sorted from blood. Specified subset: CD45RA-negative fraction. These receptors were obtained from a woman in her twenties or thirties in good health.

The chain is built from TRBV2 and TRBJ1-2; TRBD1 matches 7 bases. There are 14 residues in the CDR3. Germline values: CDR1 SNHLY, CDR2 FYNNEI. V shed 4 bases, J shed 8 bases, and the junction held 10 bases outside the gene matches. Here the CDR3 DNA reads TGTGCCAGCAGTGGACAGGGAACAAGGGACGGCTACACCTTC. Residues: CASSGQGTRDGYTF.

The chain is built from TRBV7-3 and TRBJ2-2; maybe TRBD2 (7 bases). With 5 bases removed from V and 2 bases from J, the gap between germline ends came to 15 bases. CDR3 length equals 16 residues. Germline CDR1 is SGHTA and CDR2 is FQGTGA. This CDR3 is CASSRFGGRNTGELFF. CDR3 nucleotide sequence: TGTGCCAGCAGCCGGTTCGGGGGGCGAAACACCGGGGAGCTGTTTTTT.

CDR3: CVSGDYGTDTQYF. Here the CDR3 DNA reads TGTGTCAGTGGGGACTACGGCACAGATACGCAGTATTTT. V is TRBV28 and J is TRBJ2-3; 7 bases agree with TRBD2. Germline loops: CDR1 MDHEN, CDR2 SYDVKM. This CDR3 has 13 residues. Full variable domain (missing parts from reference TRBV28 and TRBJ2-3): DVKVTQSSRYLVKRTGEKVFLECVQDMDHENMFWYRQDPGLGLRLIYFSYDVKMKEKGDIPEGYSVSREKKERFSLILESASTNQTSMYLCVSGDYGTDTQYFGPGTRLTVL.

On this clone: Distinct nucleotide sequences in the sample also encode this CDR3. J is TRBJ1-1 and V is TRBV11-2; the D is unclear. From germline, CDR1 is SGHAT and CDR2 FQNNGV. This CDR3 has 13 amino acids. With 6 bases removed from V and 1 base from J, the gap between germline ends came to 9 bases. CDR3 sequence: CASSTQRNTEAFF. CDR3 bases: TGTGCCAGCAGTACACAGAGGAACACTGAAGCTTTCTTT.

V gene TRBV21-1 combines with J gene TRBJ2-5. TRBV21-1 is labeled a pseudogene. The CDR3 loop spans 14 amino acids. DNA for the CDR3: TGTGCCAGCAGCAAATTCGGCCAGCAAGAGACCCAGTACTTC. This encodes CASSKFGQQETQYF.

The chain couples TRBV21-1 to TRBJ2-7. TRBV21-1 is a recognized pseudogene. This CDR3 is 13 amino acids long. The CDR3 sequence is CASSIGSTYEQYF. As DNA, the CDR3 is TGTGCCAGCAGCATAGGCTCCACCTACGAGCAGTACTTC.

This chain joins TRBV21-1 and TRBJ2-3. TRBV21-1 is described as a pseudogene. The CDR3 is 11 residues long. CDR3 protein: CASSTADTQYF. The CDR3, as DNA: TGTGCCAGCAGCACAGCGGATACGCAGTATTTT.

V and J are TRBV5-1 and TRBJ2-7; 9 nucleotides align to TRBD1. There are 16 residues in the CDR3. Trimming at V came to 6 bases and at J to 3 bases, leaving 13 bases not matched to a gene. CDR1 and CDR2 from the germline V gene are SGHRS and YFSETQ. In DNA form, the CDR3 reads TGCGCCAGCACCCAAGGGGGAACAGGGGGCTACTACGAGCAGTACTTC. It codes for CASTQGGTGGYYEQYF.

The CDR3 nucleotides read TGTGCCAGCAGCTTCGACGGATACAATCAGCCCCAGCATTTT. Amino acids: CASSFDGYNQPQHF. The chain employs TRBV5-4 and TRBJ1-5; D unresolved. Germline CDR1 is SGHNT and CDR2 is YYREEE (reference sequence). CDR3 size: 14 residues. The V end was cut by 2 bases, the J end by 3 bases, with 9 bases between.

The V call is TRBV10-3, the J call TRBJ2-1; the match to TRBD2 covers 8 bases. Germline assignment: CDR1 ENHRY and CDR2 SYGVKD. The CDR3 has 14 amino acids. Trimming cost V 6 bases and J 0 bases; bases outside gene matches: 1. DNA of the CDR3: TGTGCCATCAGGAGCGGGAGCTCCTACAATGAGCAGTTCTTC. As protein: CAIRSGSSYNEQFF.

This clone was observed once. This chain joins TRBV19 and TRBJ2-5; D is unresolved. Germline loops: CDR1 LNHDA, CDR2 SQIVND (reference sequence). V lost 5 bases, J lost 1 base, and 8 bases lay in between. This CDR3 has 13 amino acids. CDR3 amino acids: CASSLTLQETQYF. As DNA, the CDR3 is TGTGCCAGTAGTTTGACCCTCCAAGAGACCCAGTACTTC.

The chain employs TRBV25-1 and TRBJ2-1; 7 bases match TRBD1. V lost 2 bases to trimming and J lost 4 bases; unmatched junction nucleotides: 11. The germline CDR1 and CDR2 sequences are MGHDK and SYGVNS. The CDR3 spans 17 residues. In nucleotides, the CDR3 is TGTGCCAGCAGTGAAGACAGGGAGCCCGCCTCTTACAATGAGCAGTTCTTC. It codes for CASSEDREPASYNEQFF.

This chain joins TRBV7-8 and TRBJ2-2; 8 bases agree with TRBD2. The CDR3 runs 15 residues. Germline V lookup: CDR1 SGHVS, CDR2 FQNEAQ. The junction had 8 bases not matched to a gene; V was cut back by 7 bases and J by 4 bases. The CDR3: CASTLRGAATGELFF. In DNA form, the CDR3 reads TGTGCCAGCACCCTGCGGGGGGCAGCCACCGGGGAGCTGTTTTTT.

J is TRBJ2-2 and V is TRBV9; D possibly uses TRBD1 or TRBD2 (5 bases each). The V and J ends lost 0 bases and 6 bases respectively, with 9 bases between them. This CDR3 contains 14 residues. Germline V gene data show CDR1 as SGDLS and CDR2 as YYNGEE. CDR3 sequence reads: CASSVDMGAGELFF. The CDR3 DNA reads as TGTGCCAGCAGCGTAGATATGGGGGCCGGGGAGCTGTTTTTT.

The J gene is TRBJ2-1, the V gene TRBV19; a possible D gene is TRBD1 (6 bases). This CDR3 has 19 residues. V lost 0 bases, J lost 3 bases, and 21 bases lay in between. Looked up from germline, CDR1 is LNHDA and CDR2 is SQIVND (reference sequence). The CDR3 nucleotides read TGTGCCAGTAGTATAGATCCCGGCCCGGACAGAGCTTTCTACAATGAGCAGTTCTTC. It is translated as CASSIDPGPDRAFYNEQFF.

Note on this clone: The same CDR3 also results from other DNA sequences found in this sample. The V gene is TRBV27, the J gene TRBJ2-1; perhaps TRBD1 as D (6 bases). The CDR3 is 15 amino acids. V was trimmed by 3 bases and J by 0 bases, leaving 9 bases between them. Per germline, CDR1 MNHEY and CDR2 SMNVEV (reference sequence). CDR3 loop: CASSLGTPSYNEQFF. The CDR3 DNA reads TGTGCCAGCAGTTTGGGGACACCCTCCTACAATGAGCAGTTCTTC.

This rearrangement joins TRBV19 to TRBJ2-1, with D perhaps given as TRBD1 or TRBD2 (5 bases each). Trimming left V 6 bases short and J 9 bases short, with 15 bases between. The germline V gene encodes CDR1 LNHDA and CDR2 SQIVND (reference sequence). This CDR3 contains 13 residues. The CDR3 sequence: CASSTQTRGEQFF. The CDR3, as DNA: TGTGCCAGTAGCACTCAAACTAGGGGTGAGCAGTTCTTC.

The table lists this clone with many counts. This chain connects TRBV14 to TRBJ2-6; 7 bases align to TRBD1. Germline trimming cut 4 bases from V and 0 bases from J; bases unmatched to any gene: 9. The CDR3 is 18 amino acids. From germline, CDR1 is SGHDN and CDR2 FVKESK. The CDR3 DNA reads TGTGCCAGCAGCCCAAGTACAGGGGCGTCCTCTGGGGCCAACGTCCTGACTTTC. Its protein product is CASSPSTGASSGANVLTF.

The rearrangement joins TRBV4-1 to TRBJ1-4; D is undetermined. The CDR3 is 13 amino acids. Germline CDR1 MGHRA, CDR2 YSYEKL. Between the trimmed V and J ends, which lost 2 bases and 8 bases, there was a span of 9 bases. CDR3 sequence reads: CASSQTVGEKLFF. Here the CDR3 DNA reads TGCGCCAGCAGCCAAACAGTGGGCGAAAAACTGTTTTTT.

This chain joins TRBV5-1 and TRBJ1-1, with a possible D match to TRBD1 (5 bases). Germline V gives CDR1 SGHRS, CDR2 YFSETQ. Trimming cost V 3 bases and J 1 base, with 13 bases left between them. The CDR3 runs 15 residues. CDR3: CASSSEGGANTEAFF. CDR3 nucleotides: TGCGCCAGCAGCTCGGAGGGAGGGGCGAACACTGAAGCTTTCTTT.

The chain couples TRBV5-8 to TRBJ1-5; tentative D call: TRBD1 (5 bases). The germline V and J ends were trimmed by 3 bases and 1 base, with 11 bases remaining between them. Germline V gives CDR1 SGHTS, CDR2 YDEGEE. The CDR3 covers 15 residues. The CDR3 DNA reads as TGTGCCAGCAGCTCCGTGGGGGGAAGCAATCAGCCCCAGCATTTT. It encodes CASSSVGGSNQPQHF.

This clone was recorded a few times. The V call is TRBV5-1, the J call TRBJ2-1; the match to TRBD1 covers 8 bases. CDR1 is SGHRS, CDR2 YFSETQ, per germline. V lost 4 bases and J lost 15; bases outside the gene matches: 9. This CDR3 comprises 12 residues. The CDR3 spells CASSTDRGSPFF. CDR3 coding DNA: TGCGCCAGCAGCACAGACAGGGGATCGCCGTTCTTC.

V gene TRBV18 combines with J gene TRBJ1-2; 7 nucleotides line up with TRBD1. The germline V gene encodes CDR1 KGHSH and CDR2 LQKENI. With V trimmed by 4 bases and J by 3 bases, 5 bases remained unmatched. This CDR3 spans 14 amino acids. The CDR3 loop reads CASSRGTDYYGYTF. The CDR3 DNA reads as TGTGCCAGCTCACGCGGGACAGACTACTATGGCTACACCTTC.

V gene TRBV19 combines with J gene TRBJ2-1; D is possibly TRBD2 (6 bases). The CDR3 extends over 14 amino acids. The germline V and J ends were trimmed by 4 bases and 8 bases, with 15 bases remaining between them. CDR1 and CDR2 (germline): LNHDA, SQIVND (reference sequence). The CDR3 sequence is CASSKGLGVDEQFF. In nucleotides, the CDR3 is TGTGCCAGTAGTAAGGGACTGGGGGTAGATGAGCAGTTCTTC.

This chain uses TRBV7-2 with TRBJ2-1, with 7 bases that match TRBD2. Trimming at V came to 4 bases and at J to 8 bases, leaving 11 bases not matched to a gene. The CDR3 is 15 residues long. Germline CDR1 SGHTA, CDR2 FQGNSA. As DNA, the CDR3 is TGTGCCAGCAGCTCCGGACTAGTTGGGAAGGATGAGCAGTTCTTC. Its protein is CASSSGLVGKDEQFF. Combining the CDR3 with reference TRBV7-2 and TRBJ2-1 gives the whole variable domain GAGVSQSPSNKVTEKGKDVELRCDPISGHTALYWYRQSLGQGLEFLIYFQGNSAPDKSGLPSDRFSAERTGGSVSTLTIQRTQQEDSAVYLCASSSGLVGKDEQFFGPGTRLTVL.

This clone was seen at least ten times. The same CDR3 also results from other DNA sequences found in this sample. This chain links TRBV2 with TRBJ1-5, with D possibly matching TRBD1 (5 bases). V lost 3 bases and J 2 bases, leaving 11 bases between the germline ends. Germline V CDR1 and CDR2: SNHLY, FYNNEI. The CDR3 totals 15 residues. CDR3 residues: CASSEGRGGNQPQHF. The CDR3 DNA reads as TGTGCCAGCAGTGAGGGCCGGGGGGGCAATCAGCCCCAGCATTTT. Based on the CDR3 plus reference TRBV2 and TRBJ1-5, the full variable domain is EPEVTQTPSHQVTQMGQEVILRCVPISNHLYFYWYRQILGQKVEFLVSFYNNEISEKSEIFDDQFSVERPDGSNFTLKIRSTKLEDSAMYFCASSEGRGGNQPQHFGDGTRLSIL.

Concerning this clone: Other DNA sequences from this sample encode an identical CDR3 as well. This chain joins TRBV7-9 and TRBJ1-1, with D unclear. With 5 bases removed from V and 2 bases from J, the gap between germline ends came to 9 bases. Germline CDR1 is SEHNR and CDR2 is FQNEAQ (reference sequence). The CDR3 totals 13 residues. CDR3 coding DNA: TGTGCCAGCAGCCCGACACCAAACACTGAAGCTTTCTTT. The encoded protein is CASSPTPNTEAFF.